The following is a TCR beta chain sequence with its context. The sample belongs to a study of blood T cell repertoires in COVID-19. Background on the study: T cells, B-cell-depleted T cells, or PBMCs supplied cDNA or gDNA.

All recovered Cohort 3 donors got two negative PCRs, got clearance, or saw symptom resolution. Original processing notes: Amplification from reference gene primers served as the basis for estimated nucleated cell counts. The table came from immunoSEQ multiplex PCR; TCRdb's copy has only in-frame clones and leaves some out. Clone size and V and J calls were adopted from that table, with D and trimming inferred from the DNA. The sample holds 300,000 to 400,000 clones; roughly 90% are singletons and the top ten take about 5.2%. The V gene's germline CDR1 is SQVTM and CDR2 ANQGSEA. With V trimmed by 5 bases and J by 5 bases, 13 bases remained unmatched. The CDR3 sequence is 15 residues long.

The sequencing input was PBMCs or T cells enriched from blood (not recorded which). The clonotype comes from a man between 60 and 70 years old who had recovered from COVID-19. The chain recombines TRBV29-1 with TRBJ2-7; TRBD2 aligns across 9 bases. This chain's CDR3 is CSVKGAGGMVDEQYF. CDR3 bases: TGCAGCGTTAAGGGGGCGGGAGGGATGGTCGACGAGCAGTACTTC.